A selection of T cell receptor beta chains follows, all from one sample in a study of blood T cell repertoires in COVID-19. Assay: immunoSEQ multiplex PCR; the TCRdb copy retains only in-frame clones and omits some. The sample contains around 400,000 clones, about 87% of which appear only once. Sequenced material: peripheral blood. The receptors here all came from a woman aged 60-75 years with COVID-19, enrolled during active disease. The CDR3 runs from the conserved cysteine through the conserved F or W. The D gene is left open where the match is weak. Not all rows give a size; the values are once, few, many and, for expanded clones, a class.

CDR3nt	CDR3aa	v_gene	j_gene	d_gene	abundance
TGTGCCAGTAGTGCGAGGGTTACTGAAGCTTTCTTT	CASSARVTEAFF	TRBV19	TRBJ1-1	NA	NA
TGTGCCAGCAGTTTGGGGGGGAACTATGGCTACACCTTC	CASSLGGNYGYTF	TRBV28	TRBJ1-2	NA	NA
TGTGCCAGTTGGGAGGGGAACACCGGGGAGCTGTTTTTT	CASWEGNTGELFF	TRBV6-6	TRBJ2-2	TRBD2	few
TGTGCCAGTAGTATCAGGGATGGCTACACCTTC	CASSIRDGYTF	TRBV19	TRBJ1-2	NA	NA
TGTGCCAGCTCACCTCTAATACCGGGACAGGGAGGCGAGCAGTACTTC	CASSPLIPGQGGEQYF	TRBV18	TRBJ2-7	TRBD1	NA
TGTGCCAGCAGCTTAAGGGGGCAGGGTGGTAAAGCTTTCTTT	CASSLRGQGGKAFF	TRBV7-3	TRBJ1-1	NA	NA
TGTGCCAGCTCACCAAAGGCAGGGCCTGGCTACACCTTC	CASSPKAGPGYTF	TRBV18	TRBJ1-2	NA	NA
TGCGCCAGCAGGATGACTGGCTACGAGCAGTACTTC	CASRMTGYEQYF	TRBV5-1	TRBJ2-7	NA	once
TGCGCCAGCAGCTTGAAGTCAGGGGAGGGAAACACCATATATTTT	CASSLKSGEGNTIYF	TRBV5-1	TRBJ1-3	NA	NA
TGTGCCAGCTCACCGGGACAGGCCTTCTCTGGAAACACCATATATTTT	CASSPGQAFSGNTIYF	TRBV18	TRBJ1-3	TRBD1	NA
TGTGCCAGCAGCCAAGGTGATAGGGGTGAGACCCAGTACTTC	CASSQGDRGETQYF	TRBV4-2	TRBJ2-5	NA	once
TGTGCCAGTAGTATAGGTGGAGGGGGCCTCTATGGCTACACCTTC	CASSIGGGGLYGYTF	TRBV19	TRBJ1-2	TRBD1	NA
TGTGCCAGCAGCCGCAACTTGGAGATGAACACTGAAGCTTTCTTT	CASSRNLEMNTEAFF	TRBV3-1/TRBV3-2	TRBJ1-1	NA	NA
TGTGCCAGCAGCCAACGTTACCAGGGGAAGGTAACCTACGAGCAGTACTTC	CASSQRYQGKVTYEQYF	TRBV3-1/TRBV3-2	TRBJ2-7	NA	NA
TGTGCCAGCAGCTTTAATCCCTATAATTCACCCCTCCACTTT	CASSFNPYNSPLHF	TRBV5-4	TRBJ1-6	NA	few
TGTGCCAGCAGCCCTCCCGGGACACTCAACTCACCCCTCCACTTT	CASSPPGTLNSPLHF	TRBV3-1/TRBV3-2	TRBJ1-6	NA	NA
TGTGCCACCAGTGAAGCGAATGGAGAGACCCAGTACTTC	CATSEANGETQYF	TRBV24-1	TRBJ2-5	NA	NA
TGTGCCAGCAGCCCTGACAGGAGCTCCTACAATGAGCAGTTCTTC	CASSPDRSSYNEQFF	TRBV4-2	TRBJ2-1	NA	NA
TGCGCCAGCAGCCCCAGTACCCCCTCTGGGGCCAACGTCCTGACTTTC	CASSPSTPSGANVLTF	TRBV4-1	TRBJ2-6	NA	NA
TGCGCCAGCAGCCCAGGGACAGGGGGCTACGAGCAGTACTTC	CASSPGTGGYEQYF	TRBV5-1	TRBJ2-7	TRBD1	NA
TGTGCCAGCAGTTCTCTTGGGCGCCGGAACACTGAAGCTTTCTTT	CASSSLGRRNTEAFF	TRBV6-2/TRBV6-3	TRBJ1-1	NA	NA
TGTGCCTGGGGCGGGACCTACAATGAGCAGTTCTTC	CAWGGTYNEQFF	TRBV30	TRBJ2-1	NA	NA
TGTGCCAGTAGTATCGGAGGCAGACATAACTATGGCTACACCTTC	CASSIGGRHNYGYTF	TRBV19	TRBJ1-2	NA	NA
TGTGCCAGCAGTGAAGTTGGTTTGGCAGGGAATCAGCCCCAGCATTTT	CASSEVGLAGNQPQHF	TRBV6-1	TRBJ1-5	NA	NA
TGTGCCAGCAGCTTAGACAGCCTTAACTATGGCTACACCTTC	CASSLDSLNYGYTF	TRBV7-2	TRBJ1-2	NA	once
TGTGCCAGCCATAAGACAGGCAACTATGGCTACACCTTC	CASHKTGNYGYTF	TRBV6-5	TRBJ1-2	NA	NA
TGCGCCAGCAGCTTTAGACGGAGGAACACCGGGGAGCTGTTTTTT	CASSFRRRNTGELFF	TRBV5-1	TRBJ2-2	NA	once
TGTGCCAGCAGCCACGACAGGGGGGCACTCACGAACACTGAAGCTTTCTTT	CASSHDRGALTNTEAFF	TRBV3-1/TRBV3-2	TRBJ1-1	TRBD1	NA
TGTGCCAGCAGCCCGCAAAAGGGGCTGGCTGGGGCCAACGTCCTGACTTTC	CASSPQKGLAGANVLTF	TRBV14	TRBJ2-6	NA	NA
TGTGCCAGTGAGGGTAATACGCAGTATTTT	CASEGNTQYF	TRBV19	TRBJ2-3	NA	NA
TGTGCCAGCAGCTTAGAAAGGGACAGCCTCACCTTC	CASSLERDSLTF	TRBV11-2	TRBJ1-2	TRBD1	NA
TGTGCCAGCAGCTTAGCGACAGGGGGTTCTCCCTATGGCTACACCTTC	CASSLATGGSPYGYTF	TRBV7-3	TRBJ1-2	TRBD1	few